The present T cell receptor (beta chain) was sequenced within a study of T cell changes during pregnancy in multiple sclerosis. Clones were sequenced by immunoSEQ multiplex PCR, and TCRdb holds only the in-frame ones, with some missing. Among more than 55,000 clones, approximately 94% were seen once, and the ten largest hold just over 2.5%. Germline-derived CDR1 and CDR2 are LNHDA and SQIVND (reference sequence). Trimming stripped 3 bases from V and 7 bases from J, with 10 bases between. This CDR3 has 13 residues. The rearrangement links TRBV19 to TRBJ2-1, with unresolved D. The TCR comes from a female donor with multiple sclerosis, enrolled in a pregnancy study. This material consisted of CD8+ T cells from peripheral blood mononuclear cells, taken after pregnancy. The CDR3 is CASSMAPGNEQFF. CDR3 nucleotides: TGTGCCAGTAGTATGGCTCCGGGTAATGAGCAGTTCTTC.